Given below is one T cell receptor (beta chain) in context. Germline V gene data show CDR1 as SGHVS and CDR2 as FQNEAQ. This CDR3 is 15 amino acids long. Trimming removed 3 bases at V and 4 bases at J, with 13 bases between. This record belongs to a study of T cells after yellow fever vaccination. One entry per CDR3 protein results from TCRdb running MiXCR on the 5' RACE reads. The sample contains about 630,000 distinct CDR3 sequences, more than 9% of which appear only once. The chain links TRBV7-8 to TRBJ2-1; D possibly uses TRBD1 or TRBD2 (6 bases each). This clonotype originated in a man aged 30-40 years who received the YFV17D yellow fever vaccine. Sequences were derived from PBMCs, sampled on the day of the yellow fever booster vaccination. In DNA form, the CDR3 reads TGTGCCAGCAGCTTCGGGGGACACCTATACAATGAGCAGTTCTTC. This translates into CASSFGGHLYNEQFF.